This T cell receptor (beta chain) was sequenced during a study of T cells in localized non-small cell lung cancer. Germline CDR1 reads SGHNT; CDR2 reads YYREEE (reference sequence). The CDR3 spans 18 residues. The V and J ends lost 4 bases and 3 bases, in that order; junction bases with no gene match: 11. Data came from immunoSEQ multiplex PCR; TCRdb stores just in-frame clones and leaves some out. The sample comprises 30,000 to 35,000 clones, 88% of which are singletons, and 3.5% to 5% rests with the top ten. The chain links TRBV5-4 to TRBJ2-6, with 9 nucleotides matching TRBD1. The sequence came from a woman aged 40-69 years with stage I lung adenocarcinoma. The sequencing used peripheral blood, collected before any cancer treatment. The CDR3 DNA reads as TGTGCCAGCAGCCAAGGAGCACAGGGGGCACGTGGGGCCAACGTCCTGACTTTC. Protein product: CASSQGAQGARGANVLTF.